This entry is about one TCR beta chain. This CDR3 is 12 amino acids long. Trimming left V 4 bases short and J 9 bases short, with 13 bases between. The germline CDR1 and CDR2 sequences are SGHRS and YFSETQ. This record comes from a study of blood T cell repertoires in COVID-19. At the level of the study: In each case, the material was cDNA or gDNA derived from T cells, B-cell-depleted T cells, or PBMCs.

Some clones are missing from TCRdb's copy, which holds only in-frame ones; the method was immunoSEQ multiplex PCR. The repertoire holds about 220,000 clones, with more than 75% as singletons. The source is a human donor in a cohort sampled during active COVID-19. The rearrangement joins TRBV5-1 to TRBJ2-5; maybe TRBD2 (6 bases). The sample taken for sequencing was peripheral blood. This CDR3 is CASSPAGGAQYF. Here the CDR3 DNA reads TGCGCCAGCAGCCCGGCTGGCGGGGCCCAGTACTTC.